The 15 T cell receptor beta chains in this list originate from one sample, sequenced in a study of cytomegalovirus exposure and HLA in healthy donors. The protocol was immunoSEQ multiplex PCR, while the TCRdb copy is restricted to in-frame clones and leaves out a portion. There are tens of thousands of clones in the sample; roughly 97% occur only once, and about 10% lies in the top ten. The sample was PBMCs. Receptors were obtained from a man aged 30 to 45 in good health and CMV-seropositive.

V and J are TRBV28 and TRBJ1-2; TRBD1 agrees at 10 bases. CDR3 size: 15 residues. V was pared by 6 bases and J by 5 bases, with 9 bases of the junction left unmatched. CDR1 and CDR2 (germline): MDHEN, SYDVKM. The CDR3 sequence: CASSKGQGELYGYTF. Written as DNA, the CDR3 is TGTGCCAGCAGCAAAGGACAGGGGGAGTTGTATGGCTACACCTTC.

CDR3 nucleotide sequence: TGTGCCAGCAGGGGACAGACTAATCAAGAGACCCAGTACTTC. Translating it yields CASRGQTNQETQYF. The genes are TRBV2 and TRBJ2-5, with 7 bases identical to TRBD1. Looked up from germline, CDR1 is SNHLY and CDR2 is FYNNEI. CDR3 length: 14 amino acids. V lost 6 bases to trimming and J lost 2 bases; unmatched junction nucleotides: 6.

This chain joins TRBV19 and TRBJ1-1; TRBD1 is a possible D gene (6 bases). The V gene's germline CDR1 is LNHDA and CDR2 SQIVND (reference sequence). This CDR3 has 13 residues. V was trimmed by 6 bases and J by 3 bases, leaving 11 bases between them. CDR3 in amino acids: CASSGQYHTEAFF. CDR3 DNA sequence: TGTGCCAGTAGCGGACAGTATCACACTGAAGCTTTCTTT.

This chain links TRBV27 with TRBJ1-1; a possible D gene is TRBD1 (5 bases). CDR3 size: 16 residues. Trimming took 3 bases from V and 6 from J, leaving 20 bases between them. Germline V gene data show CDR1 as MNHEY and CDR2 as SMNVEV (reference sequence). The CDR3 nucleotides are TGTGCCAGCAGTTTTGGCTTGCGGGGTAGAGGGGCTGAAGCTTTCTTT. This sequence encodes CASSFGLRGRGAEAFF.

CDR3 amino acids: CASSQWPSGSGEQFF. The CDR3 DNA follows: TGTGCCAGCAGCCAATGGCCTAGCGGGAGCGGCGAGCAGTTCTTC. The rearrangement links TRBV7-9 to TRBJ2-1, with TRBD2 matching 10 bases. From germline, CDR1 is SEHNR and CDR2 FQNEAQ (reference sequence). Trimming removed 5 bases from V and 10 bases from J; junction bases left unmatched: 11. CDR3 length equals 15 residues.

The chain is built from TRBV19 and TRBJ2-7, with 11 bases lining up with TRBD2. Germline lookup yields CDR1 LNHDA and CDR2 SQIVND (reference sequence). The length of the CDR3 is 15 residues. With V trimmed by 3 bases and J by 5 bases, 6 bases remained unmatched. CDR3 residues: CASSMLAGGPNEQYF. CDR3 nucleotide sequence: TGTGCCAGTAGTATGTTAGCGGGAGGGCCCAACGAGCAGTACTTC.

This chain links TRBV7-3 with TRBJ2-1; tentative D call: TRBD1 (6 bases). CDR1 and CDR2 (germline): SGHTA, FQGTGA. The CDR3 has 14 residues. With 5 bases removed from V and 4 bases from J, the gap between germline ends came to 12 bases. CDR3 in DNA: TGTGCCAGCAGCCTTCTAGGGGGATACAATGAGCAGTTCTTC. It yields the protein CASSLLGGYNEQFF. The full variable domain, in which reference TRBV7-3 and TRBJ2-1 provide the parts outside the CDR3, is GAGVSQTPSNKVTEKGKYVELRCDPISGHTALYWYRQSLGQGPEFLIYFQGTGAADDSGLPNDRFFAVRPEGSVSTLKIQRTERGDSAVYLCASSLLGGYNEQFFGPGTRLTVL.

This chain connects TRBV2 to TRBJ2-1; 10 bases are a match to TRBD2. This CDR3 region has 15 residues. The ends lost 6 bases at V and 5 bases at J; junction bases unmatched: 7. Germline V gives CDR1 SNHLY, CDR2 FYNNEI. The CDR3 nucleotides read TGTGCCAGCAGCCCCCGAGGACTAGCGGACAATGAGCAGTTCTTC. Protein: CASSPRGLADNEQFF.

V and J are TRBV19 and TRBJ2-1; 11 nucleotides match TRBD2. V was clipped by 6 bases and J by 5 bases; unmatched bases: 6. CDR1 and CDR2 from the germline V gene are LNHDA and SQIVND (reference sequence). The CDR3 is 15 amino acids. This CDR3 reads CASRGLAGGDNEQFF. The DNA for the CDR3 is TGTGCCAGTAGGGGTTTAGCGGGAGGGGACAATGAGCAGTTCTTC. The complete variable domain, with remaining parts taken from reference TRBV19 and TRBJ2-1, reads DGGITQSPKYLFRKEGQNVTLSCEQNLNHDAMYWYRQDPGQGLRLIYYSQIVNDFQKGDIAEGYSVSREKKESFPLTVTSAQKNPTAFYLCASRGLAGGDNEQFFGPGTRLTVL.

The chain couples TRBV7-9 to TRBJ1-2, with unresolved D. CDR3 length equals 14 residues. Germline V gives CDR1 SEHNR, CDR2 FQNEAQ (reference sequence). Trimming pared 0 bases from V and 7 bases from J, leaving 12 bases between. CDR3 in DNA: TGTGCCAGCAGCTTAGCGCGGCCCGGGTTTGGCTACACCTTC. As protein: CASSLARPGFGYTF.

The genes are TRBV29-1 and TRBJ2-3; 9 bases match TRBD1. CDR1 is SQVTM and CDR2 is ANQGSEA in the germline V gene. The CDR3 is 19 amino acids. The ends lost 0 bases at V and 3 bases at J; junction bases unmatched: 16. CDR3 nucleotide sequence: TGCAGCGTTGAAGATCCCCTAGGCCCAAACAGGGGGCTAACAGATACGCAGTATTTT. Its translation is CSVEDPLGPNRGLTDTQYF.

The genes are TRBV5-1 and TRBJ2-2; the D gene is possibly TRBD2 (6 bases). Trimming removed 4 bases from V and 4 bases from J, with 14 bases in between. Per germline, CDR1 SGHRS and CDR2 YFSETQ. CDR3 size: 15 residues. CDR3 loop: CASSGRDPGTGELFF. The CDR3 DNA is TGCGCCAGCAGCGGGCGGGACCCGGGCACCGGGGAGCTGTTTTTT.

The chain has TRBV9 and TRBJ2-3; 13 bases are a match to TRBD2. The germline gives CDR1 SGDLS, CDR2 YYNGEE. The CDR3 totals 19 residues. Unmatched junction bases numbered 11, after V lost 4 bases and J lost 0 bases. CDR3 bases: TGTGCCAGCAGCTTCCATCCCGGGACTAGCGGGGCGAGCACAGATACGCAGTATTTT. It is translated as CASSFHPGTSGASTDTQYF.

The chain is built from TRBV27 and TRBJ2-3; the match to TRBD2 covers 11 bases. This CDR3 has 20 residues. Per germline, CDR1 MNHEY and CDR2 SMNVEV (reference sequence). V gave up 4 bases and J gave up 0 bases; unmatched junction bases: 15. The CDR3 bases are TGTGCCAGCAGTTCCCCGGATGGCGGGACTAGCGGTTCTAGCACAGATACGCAGTATTTT. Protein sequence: CASSSPDGGTSGSSTDTQYF.

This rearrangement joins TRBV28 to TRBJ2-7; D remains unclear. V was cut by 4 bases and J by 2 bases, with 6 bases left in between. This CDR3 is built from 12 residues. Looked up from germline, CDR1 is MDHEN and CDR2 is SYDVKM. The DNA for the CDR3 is TGTGCCAGCAGTTCCCCTCCCTACGAGCAGTACTTC. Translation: CASSSPPYEQYF.